This passage covers 16 T cell receptor beta chains from one sample sequenced in a study of spatial heterogeneity in lung cancer. Overall study findings and caveats: How many expanded intratumoral alpha and beta TCRs were present tracked the tumor mutation count, which was a count of nonsynonymous mutations.

Their antigens are not known. Time point: sample taken at primary tumor resection. TCRdb called the 5' RACE reads again in MiXCR, with one record for every CDR3 protein. The sample has 25,000 to 30,000 distinct CDR3 sequences; more than 5.5% are singletons. This specimen was lung tumor tissue, taken at surgery. These TCRs come from a male donor with early-stage non-small cell lung cancer.

In its sample, this clonotype was seen a few times. The CDR3 DNA reads as TGCGCCAGCAGCTTCCAGGGGACAACTAATGAAAAACTGTTTTTT. It encodes CASSFQGTTNEKLFF. The chain employs TRBV5-1 and TRBJ1-4; tentatively, D is TRBD1 (6 bases). Trimming removed 2 bases from V and 0 bases from J, with 8 bases in between. The CDR3 covers 15 residues. The germline V gene encodes CDR1 SGHRS and CDR2 YFSETQ.

This clonotype was counted many times. The chain combines TRBV2 with TRBJ2-7; 9 nucleotides align to TRBD1. This CDR3 has 15 residues. From germline, CDR1 is SNHLY and CDR2 FYNNEI. V shed 7 bases and J 7 bases; nucleotides not matched to a gene: 14. CDR3 sequence: CASTPDRGPFGEQYF. The CDR3 DNA is TGTGCCAGCACTCCGGACAGGGGCCCCTTCGGAGAGCAGTACTTC. The full variable domain, with the rest looked up from reference TRBV2 and TRBJ2-7, is EPEVTQTPSHQVTQMGQEVILRCVPISNHLYFYWYRQILGQKVEFLVSFYNNEISEKSEIFDDQFSVERPDGSNFTLKIRSTKLEDSAMYFCASTPDRGPFGEQYFGPGTRLTVT.

This clonotype has a count of ten or more. The chain links TRBV4-3 to TRBJ1-3, with D uncertain. Germline V gene lookup returns CDR1 LGHNA and CDR2 YSLEER. The V and J ends lost 1 base and 0 bases respectively, with 13 bases between them. This CDR3 is built from 17 residues. CDR3 nucleotides: TGCGCCAGCAGCCAAGGGTGGACCCCGGGCTCTGGAAACACCATATATTTT. It codes for CASSQGWTPGSGNTIYF.

This clonotype has a count of ten or more. This sequence joins TRBV20-1 and TRBJ1-2, with D unresolved. V was clipped by 2 bases and J by 11 bases, with 21 bases between them. The germline CDR1 and CDR2 sequences are DFQATT and SNEGSKA (reference sequence). The length of the CDR3 is 14 residues. The CDR3 DNA is TGCAGTGCTAGAAGAAGTAATTTATTTTTGGGGTACACCTTC. Translated, it gives CSARRSNLFLGYTF.

Many counts were recorded for this clonotype. The V gene is TRBV7-9, the J gene TRBJ2-6; D uncertain. Between the trimmed V and J ends, which lost 3 bases and 2 bases, there was a span of 8 bases. Per germline, CDR1 SEHNR and CDR2 FQNEAQ (reference sequence). The CDR3 has 15 residues. For the CDR3, the DNA is TGTGCCAGCAGCTTCGAGCTGCCTGGGGCCAACGTCCTGACTTTC. Its translation: CASSFELPGANVLTF.

This clonotype ranks as medium-sized. V is TRBV3-1 and J is TRBJ2-4; either TRBD1 or TRBD2 may fit D (5 bases each). Deletions cut 1 base from V and 0 bases from J, with 16 bases between. CDR1 and CDR2 from the germline V gene are LGHDT and YNNKEL (reference sequence). This CDR3 spans 18 amino acids. The CDR3 spells CASSQGREGLLAKNIQYF. DNA of the CDR3: TGTGCCAGCAGCCAAGGGCGAGAGGGGCTCCTAGCCAAAAACATTCAGTACTTC.

This clonotype has at least ten counts. The chain links TRBV20-1 to TRBJ2-4, with D unclear. The CDR3 is made up of 14 amino acids. CDR1 is DFQATT and CDR2 is SNEGSKA in the germline V gene (reference sequence). The V and J ends lost 0 bases and 6 bases respectively, with 12 bases between them. The CDR3, as DNA: TGCAGTGCTAGAGAGACGGTACTTTTAAACATTCAGTACTTC. Amino acid sequence: CSARETVLLNIQYF.

This clonotype was picked up many times. This rearrangement joins TRBV28 to TRBJ2-5; D is possibly TRBD1 (6 bases). V gave up 9 bases and J gave up 1 base, with 18 bases separating them. CDR1 is MDHEN and CDR2 is SYDVKM in the germline V gene. The CDR3 is made up of 15 amino acids. The CDR3 sequence: CASQQGGHLQETQYF. The CDR3, as DNA: TGTGCCAGTCAGCAAGGGGGACACCTCCAAGAGACCCAGTACTTC.

This clonotype was counted ten times or more. The rearrangement joins TRBV5-1 to TRBJ2-3, with D unresolved. The CDR3 extends over 16 amino acids. The germline V gene has CDR1 SGHRS and CDR2 YFSETQ. Trimming took 0 bases from V and 4 from J, leaving 15 bases between them. Here the CDR3 reads CASSLDRLENADTQYF. CDR3 in DNA: TGCGCCAGCAGCTTGGACCGACTCGAGAATGCAGATACGCAGTATTTT.

This sequence joins TRBV29-1 and TRBJ2-3; D ambiguous. The CDR3 covers 13 residues. CDR1 is SQVTM and CDR2 is ANQGSEA in the germline V gene. Trimming cost V 1 base and J 0 bases, with 5 bases left between them. The CDR3 DNA reads TGCAGCGTTGAAGTATTCAGCACAGATACGCAGTATTTT. The encoded protein is CSVEVFSTDTQYF.

This clonotype was found many times. V and J are TRBV10-3 and TRBJ2-3; D is unclear. V was clipped by 0 bases and J by 5 bases, with 12 bases between them. The CDR3 covers 15 residues. The V gene's germline CDR1 is ENHRY and CDR2 SYGVKD. The CDR3 DNA reads TGTGCCATCAGTGAGTCACGGTTAACCCAAGATACGCAGTATTTT. Encoded protein: CAISESRLTQDTQYF.

By its share, this clonotype is medium-sized (0.01 to 0.1%). This sequence joins TRBV7-6 and TRBJ2-3; D is unresolved. Trimming stripped 1 base from V and 2 bases from J, with 4 bases between. The CDR3 has 13 residues. Per the germline V gene, CDR1 is SGHVS and CDR2 is FNYEAQ. This CDR3 reads CASSLGYTDTQYF. In DNA, the CDR3 is TGTGCCAGCAGCTTAGGCTACACAGATACGCAGTATTTT.

V is TRBV6-1 and J is TRBJ2-7, with 10 bases that match TRBD1. With V trimmed by 6 bases and J by 6 bases, 11 bases remained unmatched. The germline gives CDR1 MNHNS, CDR2 SASEGT. This CDR3 contains 15 residues. The CDR3 is CASRTPGQGFGEQYF. CDR3 sequence (DNA): TGTGCCAGCAGGACGCCGGGACAGGGGTTTGGCGAGCAGTACTTC.

This clonotype was recorded many times. The J gene is TRBJ2-7, the V gene TRBV5-1, with 12 nucleotides matching TRBD1. The length of the CDR3 is 14 residues. CDR1 is SGHRS, CDR2 YFSETQ, per germline. After removal of 3 bases from V and 6 bases from J, the junction contained 4 bases not matched to a gene. Written as DNA, the CDR3 is TGCGCCAGCAGCTGGGACAGGGGGCTAGGCGAGCAGTACTTC. It codes for CASSWDRGLGEQYF.

This clonotype was found a few times. The rearrangement links TRBV5-1 to TRBJ2-2, with a weak D call TRBD1 (5 bases). The V end lost 0 bases, the J end lost 4 bases, and 10 bases lay between the germline ends. The germline CDR1 and CDR2 sequences are SGHRS and YFSETQ. The CDR3 has 15 residues. The CDR3 bases are TGCGCCAGCAGCTTGGGACAGAGAGGCACCGGGGAGCTGTTTTTT. It codes for CASSLGQRGTGELFF.

There are many counts of this clonotype. The rearrangement links TRBV6-2 or TRBV6-3 to TRBJ2-2; D unresolved. The CDR3 length is 16 residues. Germline CDR1 and CDR2: MNHEY and SVGEGT. Trimming pared 6 bases from V and 1 base from J, leaving 15 bases between. In nucleotides, the CDR3 is TGTGCCAGCAGCCGAAGGATAGCCCAGAACACCGGGGAGCTGTTTTTT. Protein product: CASSRRIAQNTGELFF.